The 22 T cell receptor beta chains reported below all come from one sample, sequenced in a study of blood T cells in healthy people across ages. The use of a sample-barcoded 5' primer and a J-beta primer mix characterized a second PCR of about 7 to 12 cycles. TCRdb re-called the 5' RACE reads through MiXCR, storing one row per CDR3 protein. The data hold approximately 320,000 distinct CDR3 sequences, with 25% to 30% observed a single time. The sequencing input was blood. The receptors come from a woman in her 70s in good health.

The rearrangement joins TRBV7-2 to TRBJ1-2; 9 bases align to TRBD1. Germline V lookup: CDR1 SGHTA, CDR2 FQGNSA. This CDR3 spans 15 amino acids. V gave up 5 bases and J gave up 10 bases; unmatched junction bases: 14. Here the CDR3 reads CASSPPLTGTGFYTF. The CDR3 DNA follows: TGTGCCAGCAGCCCACCTCTAACCGGGACAGGGTTCTACACCTTC.

The chain couples TRBV14 to TRBJ2-7; D uncertain. Per germline, CDR1 SGHDN and CDR2 FVKESK. V was shortened by 0 bases and J by 0 bases, with 6 bases between the two germline ends. CDR3 length equals 14 residues. CDR3 residues: CASSQESVSYEQYF. CDR3 nucleotide sequence: TGTGCCAGCAGCCAAGAATCAGTCTCCTACGAGCAGTACTTC.

This clonotype was seen at least ten times. V and J are TRBV28 and TRBJ1-2; D might be TRBD1 (5 bases). Germline V gene data show CDR1 as MDHEN and CDR2 as SYDVKM. This CDR3 has 15 residues. The ends were cut back, 2 bases at V and 8 bases at J, with 18 bases in the middle. The chain's CDR3 is CASSLRRGTARGYTF. The CDR3, as DNA: TGTGCCAGCAGTTTAAGGAGAGGGACCGCTCGCGGCTACACCTTC.

J is TRBJ2-4 and V is TRBV3-1; possible D gene TRBD2, 5 bases. Trimming shortened V by 4 bases and J by 1 base, and 20 bases separated the two germline ends. The CDR3 is 18 residues long. Germline V gene sequence: CDR1 LGHDT, CDR2 YNNKEL (reference sequence). CDR3 residues: CASSRKIGPPGAKNIQYF. In DNA form, the CDR3 reads TGTGCCAGCAGCCGGAAGATAGGTCCTCCGGGGGCCAAAAACATTCAGTACTTC. The full variable domain, rest sourced from reference TRBV3-1 and TRBJ2-4, is DTAVSQTPKYLVTQMGNDKSIKCEQNLGHDTMYWYKQDSKKFLKIMFSYNNKELIINETVPNRFSPKSPDKAHLNLHINSLELGDSAVYFCASSRKIGPPGAKNIQYFGAGTRLSVL.

V is TRBV5-1 and J is TRBJ1-3; D ambiguous. Trimming removed 1 base from V and 0 bases from J, with 11 bases in between. Per germline, CDR1 SGHRS and CDR2 YFSETQ. CDR3 length equals 16 residues. The DNA for the CDR3 is TGCGCCAGCAGCTTGTTGGAACTCCACTCTGGAAACACCATATATTTT. This translates into CASSLLELHSGNTIYF. Supplemented by reference TRBV5-1 and TRBJ1-3, the full variable domain reads KAGVTQTPRYLIKTRGQQVTLSCSPISGHRSVSWYQQTPGQGLQFLFEYFSETQRNKGNFPGRFSGRQFSNSRSEMNVSTLELGDSALYLCASSLLELHSGNTIYFGEGSWLTVV.

This clonotype was seen many times. The V call is TRBV7-9, the J call TRBJ2-6, with D uncertain. The CDR3 consists of 15 residues. The germline gives CDR1 SEHNR, CDR2 FQNEAQ (reference sequence). V shed 5 bases and J shed 0 bases, with 8 bases lying between them. The CDR3 DNA sequence: TGTGCCAGCAGCCACTACAACTCTGGGGCCAACGTCCTGACTTTC. This gives the protein CASSHYNSGANVLTF.

The chain links TRBV7-2 to TRBJ2-5, with D uncertain. Germline V CDR1 and CDR2: SGHTA, FQGNSA. This CDR3 has 12 amino acids. V was trimmed by 4 bases and J by 4 bases, leaving 7 bases between them. The CDR3 DNA reads TGTGCCAGCAGCTCCCCCCCAGAGACCCAGTACTTC. Its translation is CASSSPPETQYF.

This clonotype showed up just a few times. The chain employs TRBV6-5 and TRBJ2-7; maybe TRBD2 (6 bases). The ends were cut back, 0 bases at V and 7 bases at J, with 13 bases in the middle. Germline V CDR1 and CDR2: MNHEY, SVGAGI. This CDR3 comprises 14 residues. This CDR3 reads CASSYSGGIGEQYF. The CDR3 DNA sequence: TGTGCCAGCAGTTACTCTGGCGGGATTGGGGAGCAGTACTTC.

This clonotype was observed a handful of times. This chain links TRBV29-1 with TRBJ1-5; the D gene is possibly TRBD1 (5 bases). The CDR3 runs to 12 residues. V dropped 4 bases and J dropped 9 bases, with 13 bases sitting between them. Germline loops: CDR1 SQVTM, CDR2 ANQGSEA. CDR3 nucleotide sequence: TGCAGCGTTGGCCCGGCGGGGGGGCCCCAGCATTTT. This codes for CSVGPAGGPQHF.

This clonotype was detected only a few times. The rearrangement joins TRBV4-3 to TRBJ2-7; D remains ambiguous. CDR1 is LGHNA and CDR2 is YSLEER in the germline V gene. The CDR3 sequence is 17 residues long. Between the trimmed V and J ends, which lost 0 bases and 1 base, there was a span of 16 bases. The CDR3 DNA is TGCGCCAGCAGCCAAGAAGCATGGGCTAGTGATTCCTACGAGCAGTACTTC. This translates into CASSQEAWASDSYEQYF.

J is TRBJ2-3 and V is TRBV29-1, with D hard to call. V was cut by 5 bases and J by 0 bases, with 12 bases left in between. The CDR3 is made up of 14 amino acids. The germline V gene encodes CDR1 SQVTM and CDR2 ANQGSEA. The CDR3 reads CSVSEDTSTDTQYF. CDR3 nucleotide sequence: TGCAGCGTTTCTGAGGATACTAGCACAGATACGCAGTATTTT.

The chain employs TRBV7-2 and TRBJ2-1; D is uncertain. There are 13 residues in the CDR3. V shed 4 bases and J shed 4 bases, with 8 bases lying between them. Germline values: CDR1 SGHTA, CDR2 FQGNSA. This CDR3 is CASSSTLYNEQFF. As DNA, the CDR3 is TGTGCCAGCAGCTCCACTCTATACAATGAGCAGTTCTTC.

This rearrangement joins TRBV29-1 to TRBJ2-1; D call uncertain. V lost 5 bases to trimming and J lost 5 bases, with 19 bases between them. Germline V gene data show CDR1 as SQVTM and CDR2 as ANQGSEA. This CDR3 region has 15 residues. The CDR3 here is CSVPDLGPFNNEQFF. The DNA for the CDR3 is TGCAGCGTTCCTGACCTAGGGCCTTTTAACAATGAGCAGTTCTTC.

The chain joins TRBV20-1 to TRBJ2-3; maybe TRBD2 (6 bases). The CDR3 is 15 residues long. CDR1 and CDR2 (germline): DFQATT, SNEGSKA (reference sequence). Trimming pared 3 bases from V and 1 base from J, leaving 14 bases between. As DNA, the CDR3 is TGCAGTGCTAGGGCGGGGATCAGTCGCACAGATACGCAGTATTTT. Protein sequence: CSARAGISRTDTQYF.

CDR3 amino acids: CASSLLGTGKGYGYTF. DNA for the CDR3: TGTGCCAGCAGCTTATTAGGGACAGGGAAAGGGTATGGCTACACCTTC. This chain joins TRBV6-1 and TRBJ1-2, with TRBD1 identical over 9 bases. Losses at the gene ends were 6 bases for V and 5 bases for J; bases not matched to a gene: 13. This CDR3 region has 16 residues. The germline CDR1 and CDR2 sequences are MNHNS and SASEGT.

The rearrangement joins TRBV7-2 to TRBJ1-3; D not resolved. In germline, CDR1 is SGHTA, CDR2 FQGNSA. This CDR3 is built from 13 residues. Trimming cost V 8 bases and J 0 bases, with 8 bases left between them. CDR3 DNA: TGTGCCAGCCGCGTCGACTCTGGAAACACCATATATTTT. Amino acids: CASRVDSGNTIYF.

This chain joins TRBV3-1 and TRBJ2-1; 12 bases are shared with TRBD2. Germline V lookup: CDR1 LGHDT, CDR2 YNNKEL (reference sequence). V lost 4 bases to trimming and J lost 1 base; unmatched junction nucleotides: 17. The CDR3 consists of 21 residues. DNA of the CDR3: TGTGCCAGCAGCCCTACCAAGAGGACTTCTAGCGGGGGGGTTTCCTACAATGAGCAGTTCTTC. This codes for CASSPTKRTSSGGVSYNEQFF.

The chain uses TRBV7-2 and TRBJ2-1; D not resolved. Trimming stripped 0 bases from V and 6 bases from J, with 12 bases between. The germline V gene encodes CDR1 SGHTA and CDR2 FQGNSA. The CDR3 extends over 15 amino acids. The CDR3 loop reads CASSLAVGTFNEQFF. In DNA, the CDR3 is TGTGCCAGCAGCTTAGCGGTCGGAACATTCAATGAGCAGTTCTTC.

The V call is TRBV7-2, the J call TRBJ2-2; D is unclear. The CDR3 totals 14 residues. V gave up 1 base and J gave up 3 bases, with 6 bases separating them. Germline V gives CDR1 SGHTA, CDR2 FQGNSA. The DNA of the CDR3 is TGTGCCAGCAGCTTAGGCGTGGACACCGGGGAGCTGTTTTTT. Its protein product is CASSLGVDTGELFF.

This clonotype was counted at least ten times. The chain carries TRBV3-1 and TRBJ2-5; a possible D gene is TRBD1 (5 bases). Germline CDR1 reads LGHDT; CDR2 reads YNNKEL (reference sequence). V was trimmed by 11 bases and J by 2 bases, leaving 15 bases between them. The CDR3 is 13 residues long. The CDR3 reads CASGGHLQETQYF. As DNA, the CDR3 is TGTGCCTCCGGCGGACACTTACAAGAGACCCAGTACTTC.

This clonotype was counted between two and nine times. The chain carries TRBV5-6 and TRBJ2-1; 9 bases align to TRBD2. The CDR3 contains 16 residues. Germline loops: CDR1 SGHDT, CDR2 YYEEEE. V lost 4 bases to trimming and J lost 4 bases; unmatched junction nucleotides: 9. The CDR3 loop reads CASSLRSTSGYNEQFF. CDR3 in DNA: TGTGCCAGCAGCCTGAGATCGACTAGCGGTTACAATGAGCAGTTCTTC. The full variable domain, with the rest looked up from reference TRBV5-6 and TRBJ2-1, is DAGVTQSPTHLIKTRGQQVTLRCSPKSGHDTVSWYQQALGQGPQFIFQYYEEEERQRGNFPDRFSGHQFPNYSSELNVNALLLGDSALYLCASSLRSTSGYNEQFFGPGTRLTVL.

This clonotype was observed at least ten times. The rearrangement links TRBV4-2 to TRBJ2-7, with D perhaps matching TRBD2 (5 bases). The CDR3 runs 15 residues. V was trimmed by 0 bases and J by 6 bases, leaving 15 bases between them. Looked up from germline, CDR1 is LGHNA and CDR2 is YNFKEQ. As DNA, the CDR3 is TGTGCCAGCAGCCAAGAAATAGCGCCGGAGTCCGAGCAGTACTTC. This gives the protein CASSQEIAPESEQYF.